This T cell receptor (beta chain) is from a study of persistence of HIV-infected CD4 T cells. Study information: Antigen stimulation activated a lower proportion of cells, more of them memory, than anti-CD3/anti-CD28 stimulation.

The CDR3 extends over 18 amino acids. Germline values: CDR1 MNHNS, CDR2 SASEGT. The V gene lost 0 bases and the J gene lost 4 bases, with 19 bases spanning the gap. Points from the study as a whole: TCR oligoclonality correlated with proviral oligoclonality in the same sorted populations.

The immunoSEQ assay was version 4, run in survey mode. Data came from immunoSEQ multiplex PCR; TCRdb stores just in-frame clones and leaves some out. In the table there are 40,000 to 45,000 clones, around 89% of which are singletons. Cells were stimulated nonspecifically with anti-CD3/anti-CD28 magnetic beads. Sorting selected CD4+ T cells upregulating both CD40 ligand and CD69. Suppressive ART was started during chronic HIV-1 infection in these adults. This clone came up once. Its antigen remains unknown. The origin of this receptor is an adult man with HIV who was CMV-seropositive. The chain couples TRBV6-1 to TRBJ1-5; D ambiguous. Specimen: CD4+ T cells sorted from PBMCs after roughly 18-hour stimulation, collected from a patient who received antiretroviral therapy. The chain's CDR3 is CASSEAERGFRENQPQHF. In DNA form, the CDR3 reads TGTGCCAGCAGTGAAGCGGAGAGAGGGTTTAGGGAAAATCAGCCCCAGCATTTT.